These 11 T cell receptor beta chains came from one sample sequenced in a study of shared clonotypes between healthy human individuals. Profiling relied on immunoSEQ multiplex PCR, and the TCRdb table lists in-frame clones only, not all of them. Of about 2 million clones detected, 90% to 95% appear once; the ten largest clones hold 0.13%. The sequencing sample was made of naive CD4+ T cells sorted from blood. Subset: CD45RA+ positively selected. The receptors shown here come from a man younger than 30 in good health.

The rearrangement joins TRBV18 to TRBJ1-5; D ambiguous. V lost 5 bases, J lost 1 base, and 9 bases lay in between. The germline CDR1 and CDR2 sequences are KGHSH and LQKENI. This CDR3 comprises 14 residues. The CDR3 loop reads CASSFGESNQPQHF. The CDR3 DNA is TGTGCCAGCTCATTCGGGGAGAGCAATCAGCCCCAGCATTTT.

The chain combines TRBV6-1 with TRBJ2-3, with TRBD2 matching over 9 bases. V trimming: 0 bases; J trimming: 4 bases; junction bases outside the gene matches: 5. The CDR3 is 16 amino acids. In germline, CDR1 is MNHNS, CDR2 SASEGT. The CDR3: CASSEARGLAADTQYF. CDR3 bases: TGTGCCAGCAGTGAAGCGCGGGGACTAGCCGCAGATACGCAGTATTTT.

The chain employs TRBV28 and TRBJ2-1, with TRBD2 matching over 10 bases. Germline CDR1 MDHEN, CDR2 SYDVKM. V was pared by 4 bases and J by 8 bases, with 8 bases of the junction left unmatched. The CDR3 runs to 15 residues. CDR3: CASSSLAGGDDEQFF. DNA for the CDR3: TGTGCCAGCAGTTCCTTAGCGGGGGGTGATGATGAGCAGTTCTTC.

This chain joins TRBV9 and TRBJ2-3, with D uncertain. The V gene lost 0 bases and the J gene lost 2 bases, with 10 bases spanning the gap. Germline V gene data show CDR1 as SGDLS and CDR2 as YYNGEE. The CDR3 is 15 residues long. CDR3 DNA sequence: TGTGCCAGCAGCGTAGGGGCCCTGCCCACAGATACGCAGTATTTT. It yields the protein CASSVGALPTDTQYF.

The chain recombines TRBV10-2 with TRBJ1-3, with 7 nucleotides matching TRBD1. V gave up 5 bases and J gave up 0 bases; unmatched junction bases: 4. This CDR3 has 15 amino acids. CDR1 and CDR2 (germline): WSHSY, SAAADI. The CDR3 loop is CASSWGQSSGNTIYF. Written as DNA, the CDR3 is TGCGCCAGCAGTTGGGGACAGTCCTCTGGAAACACCATATATTTT.

This clone was seen just once. The chain is built from TRBV18 and TRBJ1-6, with 9 bases lining up with TRBD1. The junction had 4 bases not matched to a gene; V was cut back by 3 bases and J by 10 bases. This CDR3 has 14 amino acids. Per the germline V gene, CDR1 is KGHSH and CDR2 is LQKENI. The CDR3 DNA sequence: TGTGCCAGCTCACCCGGGACAGGGCGCTCACCCCTCCACTTT. It codes for CASSPGTGRSPLHF.

V gene TRBV7-2 combines with J gene TRBJ1-2, with 9 nucleotides matching TRBD1. Germline loops: CDR1 SGHTA, CDR2 FQGNSA. V dropped 4 bases and J dropped 2; count of bases not matched to a gene: 5. The CDR3 runs 15 residues. This CDR3 is CASSSWGTGNYGYTF. CDR3 DNA: TGTGCCAGCAGCTCGTGGGGGACAGGGAACTATGGCTACACCTTC.

The chain carries TRBV6-1 and TRBJ1-1; D is undetermined. V lost 11 bases and J 4 bases, leaving 14 bases between the germline ends. In germline, CDR1 is MNHNS, CDR2 SASEGT. The CDR3 covers 12 residues. CDR3 nucleotide sequence: TGTGCCGGTCCTCCCGGGGTCACTGAAGCTTTCTTT. This codes for CAGPPGVTEAFF.

The chain joins TRBV9 to TRBJ1-1; no clear D gene. V was cut by 1 base and J by 1 base, with 5 bases left in between. Germline lookup yields CDR1 SGDLS and CDR2 YYNGEE. The CDR3 contains 13 residues. The CDR3 region is CASSVSKNTEAFF. In DNA, the CDR3 is TGTGCCAGCAGCGTATCGAAGAACACTGAAGCTTTCTTT.

The chain joins TRBV5-6 to TRBJ2-3; the D gene is possibly TRBD1 (5 bases). The germline V and J ends were trimmed by 3 bases and 8 bases, with 25 bases remaining between them. The CDR3 is made up of 17 amino acids. Germline V gives CDR1 SGHDT, CDR2 YYEEEE. In DNA form, the CDR3 reads TGTGCCAGCAGCTCAGGGCTACTAACGGGCCCTAGAGGTACGCAGTATTTT. Translation gives CASSSGLLTGPRGTQYF.

This chain connects TRBV19 to TRBJ1-6; tentatively, D is TRBD1 (6 bases). The CDR3 sequence is 13 residues long. Germline V CDR1 and CDR2: LNHDA, SQIVND (reference sequence). Trimming removed 6 bases at V and 9 bases at J, with 12 bases between. The CDR3 nucleotides read TGTGCCAGTAGACGACAGGCCAGTTCACCCCTCCACTTT. As protein: CASRRQASSPLHF.